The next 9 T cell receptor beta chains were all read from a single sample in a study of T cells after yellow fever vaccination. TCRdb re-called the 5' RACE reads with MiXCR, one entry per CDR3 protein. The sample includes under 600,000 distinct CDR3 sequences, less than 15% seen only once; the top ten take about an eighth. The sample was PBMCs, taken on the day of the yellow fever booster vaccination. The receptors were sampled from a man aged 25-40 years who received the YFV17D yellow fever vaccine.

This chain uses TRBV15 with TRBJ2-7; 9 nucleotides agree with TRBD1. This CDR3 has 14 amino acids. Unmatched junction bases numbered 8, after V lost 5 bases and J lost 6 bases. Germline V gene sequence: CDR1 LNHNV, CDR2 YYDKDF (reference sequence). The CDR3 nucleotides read TGTGCCACCAGCTCCACAGGGGGCTCTTTCGAGCAGTACTTC. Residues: CATSSTGGSFEQYF.

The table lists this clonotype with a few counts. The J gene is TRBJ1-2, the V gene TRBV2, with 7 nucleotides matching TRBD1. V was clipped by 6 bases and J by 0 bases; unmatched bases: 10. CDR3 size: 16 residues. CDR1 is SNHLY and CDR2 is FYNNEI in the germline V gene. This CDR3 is CASRAGQAIANYGYTF. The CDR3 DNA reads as TGTGCCAGCAGGGCCGGACAGGCGATCGCTAACTATGGCTACACCTTC.

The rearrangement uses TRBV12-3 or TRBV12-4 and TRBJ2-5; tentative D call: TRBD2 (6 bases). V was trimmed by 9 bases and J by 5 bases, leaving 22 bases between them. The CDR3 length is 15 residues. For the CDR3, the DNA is TGTGCCAGTTCGGCGTTCCGGGAGTGGGGTGAGACCCAGTACTTC. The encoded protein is CASSAFREWGETQYF.

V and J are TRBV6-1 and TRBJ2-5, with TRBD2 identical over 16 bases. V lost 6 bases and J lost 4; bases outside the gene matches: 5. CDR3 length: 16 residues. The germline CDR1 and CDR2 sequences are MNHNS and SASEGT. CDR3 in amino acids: CASRGTSGRVGETQYF. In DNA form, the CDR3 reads TGTGCCAGCAGAGGGACTAGCGGGAGGGTGGGAGAGACCCAGTACTTC.

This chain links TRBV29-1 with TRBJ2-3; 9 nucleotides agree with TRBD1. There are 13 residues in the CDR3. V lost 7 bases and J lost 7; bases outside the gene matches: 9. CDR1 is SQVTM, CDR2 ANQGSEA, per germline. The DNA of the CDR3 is TGCAGCGCTGGACAGGGGAAATCGTATACGCAGTATTTT. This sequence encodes CSAGQGKSYTQYF.

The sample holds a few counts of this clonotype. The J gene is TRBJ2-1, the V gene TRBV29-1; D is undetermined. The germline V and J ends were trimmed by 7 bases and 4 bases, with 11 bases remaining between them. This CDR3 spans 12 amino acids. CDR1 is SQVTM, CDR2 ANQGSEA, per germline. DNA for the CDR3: TGCAGCGCTTGTCCTTATTACAATGAGCAGTTCTTC. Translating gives CSACPYYNEQFF.

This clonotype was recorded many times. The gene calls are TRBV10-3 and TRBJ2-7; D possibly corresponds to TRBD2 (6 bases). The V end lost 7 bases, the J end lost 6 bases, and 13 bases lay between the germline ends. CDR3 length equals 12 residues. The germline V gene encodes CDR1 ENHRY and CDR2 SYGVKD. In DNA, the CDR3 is TGTGCCATCAAAGGTGAGGAGGGCGAGCAGTACTTC. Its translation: CAIKGEEGEQYF.

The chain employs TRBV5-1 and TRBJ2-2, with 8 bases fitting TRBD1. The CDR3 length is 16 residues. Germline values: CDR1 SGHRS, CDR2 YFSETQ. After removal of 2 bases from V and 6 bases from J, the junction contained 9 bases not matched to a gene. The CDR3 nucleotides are TGCGCCAGCAGCTTTTTCGGACAGGGAAGCGCCGGGGAGCTGTTTTTT. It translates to CASSFFGQGSAGELFF.

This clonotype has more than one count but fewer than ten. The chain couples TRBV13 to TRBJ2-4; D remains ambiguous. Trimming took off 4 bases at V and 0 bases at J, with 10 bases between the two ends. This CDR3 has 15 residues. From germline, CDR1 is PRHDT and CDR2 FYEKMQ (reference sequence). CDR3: CASSSWVGAKNIQYF. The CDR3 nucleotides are TGTGCCAGCAGCTCATGGGTCGGAGCCAAAAACATTCAGTACTTC.